Presented here are 22 T cell receptor beta chains from one specimen sequenced in a study of blood T cell repertoires in COVID-19. The table came from immunoSEQ multiplex PCR; TCRdb's copy has only in-frame clones and leaves some out. The sample gives roughly 280,000 clones, over 80% of which show up once; 3.5% to 5.5% is in the top ten. The sample comprised peripheral blood. Receptors originate from a man between 60 and 70 years old who had recovered from COVID-19.

The V call is TRBV5-4, the J call TRBJ2-5; 7 bases are shared with TRBD2. Germline V lookup: CDR1 SGHNT, CDR2 YYREEE (reference sequence). J was trimmed by 1 base and V by 5 bases; bases with no gene match: 11. This CDR3 has 16 residues. The chain's CDR3 is CASRLDPLAVQETQYF. DNA for the CDR3: TGTGCCAGCAGATTAGACCCGCTAGCGGTCCAAGAGACCCAGTACTTC.

V gene TRBV15 combines with J gene TRBJ2-7; tentative D call: TRBD1 (5 bases). The germline V gene encodes CDR1 LNHNV and CDR2 YYDKDF (reference sequence). Trimming left V 9 bases short and J 2 bases short, with 20 bases between. CDR3 size: 15 residues. The CDR3 spells CATSTDGRETYEQYF. In DNA, the CDR3 is TGTGCCACTTCGACAGATGGCAGGGAAACCTACGAGCAGTACTTC. The full variable domain, its missing parts supplied by reference TRBV15 and TRBJ2-7, is DAMVIQNPRYQVTQFGKPVTLSCSQTLNHNVMYWYQQKSSQAPKLLFHYYDKDFNNEADTPDNFQSRRPNTSFCFLDIRSPGLGDTAMYLCATSTDGRETYEQYFGPGTRLTVT.

This chain connects TRBV7-9 to TRBJ2-1; D call uncertain. CDR3 length equals 14 residues. Trimming cost V 0 bases and J 2 bases, with 5 bases left between them. Looked up from germline, CDR1 is SEHNR and CDR2 is FQNEAQ (reference sequence). This CDR3 is CASSLASAYNEQFF. CDR3 bases: TGTGCCAGCAGCTTAGCGTCTGCCTACAATGAGCAGTTCTTC.

Points on this clone: The same CDR3 can be traced to other DNA sequences in this sample. The chain uses TRBV6-1 and TRBJ1-1; no clear D. Germline lookup yields CDR1 MNHNS and CDR2 SASEGT. The CDR3 sequence is 13 residues long. The V gene lost 2 bases and the J gene lost 0 bases, with 4 bases spanning the gap. CDR3 DNA: TGTGCCAGCAGTGAAACACTGAACACTGAAGCTTTCTTT. Amino acid sequence: CASSETLNTEAFF.

The chain combines TRBV7-2 with TRBJ2-7; D gene ambiguous. Germline V gene lookup returns CDR1 SGHTA and CDR2 FQGNSA. The CDR3 covers 13 residues. V lost 1 base and J 1 base, leaving 5 bases between the germline ends. CDR3 in amino acids: CASSLGLSYEQYF. For the CDR3, the DNA is TGTGCCAGCAGCTTAGGACTGTCCTACGAGCAGTACTTC.

The V and J genes are TRBV12-5 and TRBJ2-2; 9 bases align to TRBD2. The CDR3 consists of 17 residues. The germline CDR1 and CDR2 sequences are LGHNT and FRNRAP. V was pared by 5 bases and J by 6 bases, with 13 bases of the junction left unmatched. CDR3 protein: CASGETSGHLGAGELFF. The CDR3 nucleotides are TGTGCTAGTGGTGAAACTAGCGGGCACTTGGGGGCCGGGGAGCTGTTTTTT.

CDR3 in DNA: TGTGCCAGCAGTTACGGGACAGGGGTTTCCTACAATGAGCAGTTCTTC. It specifies CASSYGTGVSYNEQFF. The rearrangement joins TRBV6-6 to TRBJ2-1; 10 bases match TRBD1. Germline V gene data show CDR1 as MNHNY and CDR2 as SVGAGI (reference sequence). The CDR3 spans 16 residues. V lost 2 bases to trimming and J lost 1 base; unmatched junction nucleotides: 2.

The chain has TRBV4-1 and TRBJ2-3; 12 positions match TRBD1. The CDR3 has 17 residues. V gave up 5 bases and J gave up 2 bases; unmatched junction bases: 8. Germline values: CDR1 MGHRA, CDR2 YSYEKL. The CDR3 loop reads CASSKGTGGSDTDTQYF. CDR3 DNA sequence: TGCGCCAGCAGCAAAGGGACAGGGGGCTCAGACACAGATACGCAGTATTTT.

V is TRBV5-6 and J is TRBJ2-7; 11 bases fit TRBD1. The CDR3 totals 15 residues. V lost 3 bases to trimming and J lost 5 bases; unmatched junction nucleotides: 7. The germline CDR1 and CDR2 sequences are SGHDT and YYEEEE. CDR3 sequence (DNA): TGTGCCAGCAGCTCGGGACAGGGGGGTTTCAACGAGCAGTACTTC. Protein product: CASSSGQGGFNEQYF.

The chain has TRBV18 and TRBJ2-7; D may be TRBD2 (5 bases). Germline loops: CDR1 KGHSH, CDR2 LQKENI. The CDR3 runs 14 residues. V gave up 0 bases and J gave up 7 bases, with 13 bases separating them. The chain's CDR3 is CASSPPLGGREQYF. The CDR3 nucleotides are TGTGCCAGCTCACCACCCCTTGGAGGTCGGGAGCAGTACTTC. Filled out from reference TRBV18 and TRBJ2-7, the complete variable domain reads NAGVMQNPRHLVRRRGQEARLRCSPMKGHSHVYWYRQLPEEGLKFMVYLQKENIIDESGMPKERFSAEFPKEGPSILRIQQVVRGDSAAYFCASSPPLGGREQYFGPGTRLTVT.

V gene TRBV7-3 combines with J gene TRBJ2-5, with 8 bases aligning to TRBD1. The ends lost 0 bases at V and 4 bases at J; junction bases unmatched: 7. In germline, CDR1 is SGHTA, CDR2 FQGTGA. The CDR3 loop spans 16 amino acids. This CDR3 reads CASSLTGRGRGETQYF. Here the CDR3 DNA reads TGTGCCAGCAGCTTAACCGGCAGGGGGCGGGGAGAGACCCAGTACTTC.

This clone occurred a few times. V and J are TRBV7-8 and TRBJ2-7; D is unclear. Germline CDR1 and CDR2: SGHVS and FQNEAQ. V was cut by 3 bases and J by 2 bases, with 11 bases left in between. The CDR3 extends over 14 amino acids. The CDR3 DNA sequence: TGTGCCAGCAGCTTTACCTTAATAGCCTACGAGCAGTACTTC. Translation gives CASSFTLIAYEQYF. The variable domain in full, completed from reference TRBV7-8 and TRBJ2-7, reads GAGVSQSPRYKVAKRGQDVALRCDPISGHVSLFWYQQALGQGPEFLTYFQNEAQLDKSGLPSDRFFAERPEGSVSTLKIQRTQQEDSAVYLCASSFTLIAYEQYFGPGTRLTVT.

CDR3 region: CASSQGQGLGEKLFF. CDR3 sequence (DNA): TGCGCCAGCAGCCAGGGACAGGGGCTGGGTGAAAAACTGTTTTTT. This chain links TRBV4-1 with TRBJ1-4, with 10 bases lining up with TRBD1. The germline V gene has CDR1 MGHRA and CDR2 YSYEKL. V trimming: 3 bases; J trimming: 7 bases; junction bases outside the gene matches: 5. The CDR3 spans 15 residues.

This sequence joins TRBV7-9 and TRBJ2-7, with D unresolved. V dropped 5 bases and J dropped 4 bases, with 6 bases sitting between them. The CDR3 has 11 residues. Germline V lookup: CDR1 SEHNR, CDR2 FQNEAQ (reference sequence). CDR3 nucleotide sequence: TGTGCCAGCAGCGTCGCGTACGAGCAGTACTTC. Translating gives CASSVAYEQYF. The full variable domain, with the rest looked up from reference TRBV7-9 and TRBJ2-7, is DTGVSQNPRHKITKRGQNVTFRCDPISEHNRLYWYRQTLGQGPEFLTYFQNEAQLEKSRLLSDRFSAERPKGSFSTLEIQRTEQGDSAMYLCASSVAYEQYFGPGTRLTVT.

This chain links TRBV5-1 with TRBJ2-5, with 8 bases matching TRBD2. The V segment lost 4 bases and the J segment 3 bases; nucleotides outside the gene matches: 11. The CDR3 sequence is 16 residues long. CDR1 and CDR2 (germline): SGHRS, YFSETQ. CDR3 amino acids: CASSPGGGRVEETQYF. The CDR3 DNA is TGCGCCAGCAGCCCTGGCGGGGGGAGGGTTGAAGAGACCCAGTACTTC. The full variable domain, its missing parts supplied by reference TRBV5-1 and TRBJ2-5, is KAGVTQTPRYLIKTRGQQVTLSCSPISGHRSVSWYQQTPGQGLQFLFEYFSETQRNKGNFPGRFSGRQFSNSRSEMNVSTLELGDSALYLCASSPGGGRVEETQYFGPGTRLLVL.

This chain uses TRBV15 with TRBJ2-7, with D possibly being TRBD1 (6 bases). V lost 3 bases, J lost 7 bases, and 19 bases lay in between. The CDR3 is 15 amino acids. Germline V gene data show CDR1 as LNHNV and CDR2 as YYDKDF (reference sequence). The CDR3 sequence is CATSSEGQRKGEQYF. For the CDR3, the DNA is TGTGCCACCAGCAGCGAAGGACAGCGCAAGGGGGAGCAGTACTTC.

The genes are TRBV19 and TRBJ2-3, with 7 bases that match TRBD1. The V and J ends lost 5 bases and 5 bases, in that order; junction bases with no gene match: 4. Germline V lookup: CDR1 LNHDA, CDR2 SQIVND (reference sequence). The CDR3 spans 13 residues. CDR3 coding DNA: TGTGCCAGTAGTGAGAACAGGGGAGATACGCAGTATTTT. Translating gives CASSENRGDTQYF. The complete variable domain, with remaining parts taken from reference TRBV19 and TRBJ2-3, reads DGGITQSPKYLFRKEGQNVTLSCEQNLNHDAMYWYRQDPGQGLRLIYYSQIVNDFQKGDIAEGYSVSREKKESFPLTVTSAQKNPTAFYLCASSENRGDTQYFGPGTRLTVL.

V gene TRBV5-5 combines with J gene TRBJ2-7; 7 nucleotides agree with TRBD1. Germline CDR1 reads SGHKS; CDR2 reads YYEKEE (reference sequence). After removal of 3 bases from V and 0 bases from J, the junction contained 3 bases not matched to a gene. The CDR3 length is 14 residues. CDR3 coding DNA: TGTGCCAGCAGCTCTTGGACAGGCTCCTACGAGCAGTACTTC. It encodes CASSSWTGSYEQYF. Supplemented by reference TRBV5-5 and TRBJ2-7, the full variable domain reads DAGVTQSPTHLIKTRGQQVTLRCSPISGHKSVSWYQQVLGQGPQFIFQYYEKEERGRGNFPDRFSARQFPNYSSELNVNALLLGDSALYLCASSSWTGSYEQYFGPGTRLTVT.

Ten or more counts support this clone. The chain carries TRBV7-9 and TRBJ2-1, with unresolved D. From germline, CDR1 is SEHNR and CDR2 FQNEAQ (reference sequence). The CDR3 is 15 residues long. V gave up 2 bases and J gave up 8 bases, with 16 bases separating them. CDR3 DNA sequence: TGTGCCAGCAGCTTATTGTCAGGTTATTTCGATGAGCAGTTCTTC. Encoded protein: CASSLLSGYFDEQFF.

The V gene is TRBV5-1, the J gene TRBJ2-2; D not certain. V gave up 4 bases and J gave up 4 bases, with 8 bases separating them. CDR3 length: 13 amino acids. Germline values: CDR1 SGHRS, CDR2 YFSETQ. CDR3 loop: CASSVTGTGELFF. The CDR3 nucleotides read TGCGCCAGCAGCGTAACGGGCACCGGGGAGCTGTTTTTT.

This chain links TRBV6-5 with TRBJ1-3; 7 nucleotides line up with TRBD1. The CDR3 spans 12 residues. CDR1 is MNHEY, CDR2 SVGAGI, per germline. V dropped 10 bases and J dropped 5; count of bases not matched to a gene: 5. Written as DNA, the CDR3 is TGTGCCACCACGGGACAGAGAAACACCATATATTTT. Residues: CATTGQRNTIYF.

V is TRBV28 and J is TRBJ1-5, with 7 nucleotides matching TRBD1. This CDR3 has 15 amino acids. Trimming took 5 bases from V and 7 from J; bases not matched to a gene: 11. Per the germline V gene, CDR1 is MDHEN and CDR2 is SYDVKM. The CDR3 spells CASSPRAGGNQPQHF. CDR3 sequence (DNA): TGTGCCAGCAGTCCCCGGGCAGGGGGTAACCAGCCCCAGCATTTT.